One and the same sample provided the 9 T cell receptor beta chains below, sequenced in a study of cytomegalovirus exposure and HLA in healthy donors. PCR was performed using 60 Vbeta and 13 Jbeta primers. The repertoire was sequenced with immunoSEQ multiplex PCR; TCRdb's copy has only in-frame clones and lacks some. This repertoire shows 90,000 to 110,000 clones, 65% to 90% found once; its top ten account for over 2%. The specimen was PBMCs. The receptors shown here come from a woman in her 30s in good health and CMV-seronegative.

V is TRBV28 and J is TRBJ2-7; TRBD2 aligns across 7 bases. CDR1 is MDHEN, CDR2 SYDVKM, per germline. With 6 bases clipped from V and 6 bases from J, the junction kept 11 bases outside the gene matches. The CDR3 covers 14 residues. In DNA, the CDR3 is TGTGCCAGCAGCCAATCTCAAAAGCGGGGCGAGCAGTACTTC. Residues: CASSQSQKRGEQYF.

The genes are TRBV28 and TRBJ2-3, with 10 bases aligning to TRBD1. Germline V CDR1 and CDR2: MDHEN, SYDVKM. Germline trimming cut 1 base from V and 4 bases from J; bases unmatched to any gene: 8. This CDR3 region has 17 residues. The CDR3: CASSLSLTGGGADTQYF. The DNA of the CDR3 is TGTGCCAGCAGTTTATCCCTGACAGGGGGCGGGGCAGATACGCAGTATTTT.

V gene TRBV2 combines with J gene TRBJ2-1, with D maybe TRBD2 (6 bases). The CDR3 loop spans 13 amino acids. The V gene's germline CDR1 is SNHLY and CDR2 FYNNEI. CDR3 region: CALREWGYNEQFF. CDR3 in DNA: TGTGCTCTCCGGGAGTGGGGCTACAATGAGCAGTTCTTC.

This chain uses TRBV7-2 with TRBJ2-3; 15 bases map to TRBD2. In germline, CDR1 is SGHTA, CDR2 FQGNSA. This CDR3 is built from 15 residues. The J segment lost 4 bases and the V segment lost 5 bases, leaving 1 base of the junction unmatched. CDR3 protein: CASSGTSGRPDTQYF. The CDR3 coding sequence is TGTGCCAGCAGCGGGACTAGCGGGAGGCCAGATACGCAGTATTTT.

The V gene is TRBV2, the J gene TRBJ2-7; 7 nucleotides line up with TRBD1. The CDR3 spans 13 residues. With 4 bases clipped from V and 3 bases from J, the junction kept 3 bases outside the gene matches. Looked up from germline, CDR1 is SNHLY and CDR2 is FYNNEI. The CDR3 sequence: CASSVGQSYEQYF. CDR3 coding DNA: TGTGCCAGCAGTGTGGGACAGAGCTACGAGCAGTACTTC.

The CDR3 sequence is CASSQDGLAGYNEQFF. The CDR3 region has the DNA TGTGCCAGCAGCCAAGATGGACTAGCGGGTTACAATGAGCAGTTCTTC. The chain uses TRBV4-2 and TRBJ2-1; 11 bases line up with TRBD2. Trimming at V came to 0 bases and at J to 4 bases, leaving 2 bases not matched to a gene. The CDR3 length is 16 residues. Germline values: CDR1 LGHNA, CDR2 YNFKEQ.

This clone was detected a few times. V usage is TRBV5-6 and J usage is TRBJ2-2; TRBD2 matches 13 bases. CDR1 SGHDT and CDR2 YYEEEE come from the germline V gene. The J segment lost 6 bases and the V segment lost 7 bases, leaving 3 bases of the junction unmatched. CDR3 length equals 14 residues. The DNA for the CDR3 is TGTGCCAGCGTGACTAGCGGGGGGCCCGGGGAGCTGTTTTTT. Protein: CASVTSGGPGELFF.

The chain links TRBV7-9 to TRBJ2-5, with TRBD2 matching 7 bases. The junction had 16 bases not matched to a gene; V was cut back by 3 bases and J by 6 bases. This CDR3 has 17 amino acids. Germline V gene sequence: CDR1 SEHNR, CDR2 FQNEAQ (reference sequence). CDR3 sequence reads: CASSLGQAGTRFQTQYF. For the CDR3, the DNA is TGTGCCAGCAGCTTGGGGCAAGCGGGGACTCGGTTTCAGACCCAGTACTTC.

V usage is TRBV7-6 and J usage is TRBJ2-7, with 9 nucleotides matching TRBD2. The ends lost 2 bases at V and 3 bases at J; junction bases unmatched: 14. From germline, CDR1 is SGHVS and CDR2 FNYEAQ. CDR3 size: 18 residues. CDR3 in amino acids: CASSLSLGAQREVYEQYF. CDR3 coding DNA: TGTGCCAGCAGCTTATCGTTGGGGGCCCAGCGGGAGGTCTACGAGCAGTACTTC.